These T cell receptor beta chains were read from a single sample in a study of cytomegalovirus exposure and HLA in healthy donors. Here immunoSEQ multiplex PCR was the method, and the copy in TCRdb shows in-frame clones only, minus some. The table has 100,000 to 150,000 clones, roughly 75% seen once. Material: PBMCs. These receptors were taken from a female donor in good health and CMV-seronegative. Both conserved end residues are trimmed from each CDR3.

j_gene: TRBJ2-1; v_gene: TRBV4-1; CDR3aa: ASSQIRGGGEQF
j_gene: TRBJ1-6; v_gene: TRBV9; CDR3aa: ASSSGGTGTPLH
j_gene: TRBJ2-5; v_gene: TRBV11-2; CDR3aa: ASSPGTSLETQY
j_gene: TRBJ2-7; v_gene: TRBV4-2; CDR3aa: ASSRTTSESYEQY
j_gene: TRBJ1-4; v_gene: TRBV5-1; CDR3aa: ASSLIRGNYEKLF
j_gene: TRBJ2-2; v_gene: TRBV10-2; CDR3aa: ASNPAGAGELF
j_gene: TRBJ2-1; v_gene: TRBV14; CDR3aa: ASSHGGGRHNEQF
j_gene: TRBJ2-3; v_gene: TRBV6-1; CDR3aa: ASRTPSTDTQY
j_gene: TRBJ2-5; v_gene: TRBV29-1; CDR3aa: SGGTWETQY
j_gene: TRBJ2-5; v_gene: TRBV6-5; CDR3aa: ASTKGQGKTQY
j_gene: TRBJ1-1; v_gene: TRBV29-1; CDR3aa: SGTGGFGDTEAF
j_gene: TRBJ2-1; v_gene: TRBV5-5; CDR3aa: ASSKILTGSYNEQF
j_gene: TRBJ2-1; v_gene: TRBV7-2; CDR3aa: ASSTRSGRAYNEQF
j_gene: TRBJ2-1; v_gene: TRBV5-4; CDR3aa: ASSLNSGIGNEQF
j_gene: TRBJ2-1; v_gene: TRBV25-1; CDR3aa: ASSERGWSGRYNEQF
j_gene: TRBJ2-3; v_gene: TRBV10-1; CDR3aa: ASSPSGRPTDTQY
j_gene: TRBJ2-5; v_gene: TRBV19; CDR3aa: ASRLAGETQY
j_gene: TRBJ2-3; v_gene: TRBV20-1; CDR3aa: SAEGTDTQY
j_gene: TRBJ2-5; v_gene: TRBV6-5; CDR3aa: ASIKPGHQETQY
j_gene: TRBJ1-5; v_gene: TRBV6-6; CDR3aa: ASSYGDRGSNQPQH
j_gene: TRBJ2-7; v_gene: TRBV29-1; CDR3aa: SVTGTRSEQY
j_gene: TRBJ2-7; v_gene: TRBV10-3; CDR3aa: AITWDSGYEQY
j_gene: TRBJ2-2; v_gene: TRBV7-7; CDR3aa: ASSLGGGNTGELF
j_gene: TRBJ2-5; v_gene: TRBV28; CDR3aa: ASSFTSSGTQY
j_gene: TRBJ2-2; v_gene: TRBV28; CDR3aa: ASSLASGHTGELF
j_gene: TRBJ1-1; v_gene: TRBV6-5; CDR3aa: ASVGVTRIEAF
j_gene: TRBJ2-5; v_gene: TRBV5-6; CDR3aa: ASSPLGSGPQETQY
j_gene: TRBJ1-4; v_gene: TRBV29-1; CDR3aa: SVEDRTNEKLF
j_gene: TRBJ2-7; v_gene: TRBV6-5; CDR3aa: ASSRDRTSYEQY
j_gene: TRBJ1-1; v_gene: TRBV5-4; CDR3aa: ASSPRQGDTEAF
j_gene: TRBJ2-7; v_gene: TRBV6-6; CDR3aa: ASSIDRNYEQY
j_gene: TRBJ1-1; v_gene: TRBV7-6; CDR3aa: ASSSRTGRDGTEAF
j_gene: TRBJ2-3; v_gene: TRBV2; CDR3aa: ASSEWGRGLDTQY
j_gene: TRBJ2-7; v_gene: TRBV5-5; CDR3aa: ASSLDKKYEQY
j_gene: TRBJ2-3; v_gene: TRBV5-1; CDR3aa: ASSLGAGTVFGTDTQY
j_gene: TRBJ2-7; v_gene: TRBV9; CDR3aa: ASSVEGQGSYEQY
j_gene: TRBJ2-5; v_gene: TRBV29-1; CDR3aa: SVRWRVRWQETQY
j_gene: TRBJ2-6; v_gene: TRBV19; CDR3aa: ASSPGGYGANVLT
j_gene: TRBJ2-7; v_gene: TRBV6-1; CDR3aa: ASSDLPRGRYEQY
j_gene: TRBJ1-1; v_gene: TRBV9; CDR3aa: ASSVADGGRTEAF
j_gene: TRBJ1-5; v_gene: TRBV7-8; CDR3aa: ASSPTEGNQPQH
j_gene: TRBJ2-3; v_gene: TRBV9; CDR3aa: ASTLDTRTDTQY
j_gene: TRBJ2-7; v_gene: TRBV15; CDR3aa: ATSMGGTRVSEQY
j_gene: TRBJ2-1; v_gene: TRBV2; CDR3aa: ASSGLAGSGEQF
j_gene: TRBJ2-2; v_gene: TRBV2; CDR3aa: ASSVQGRRGMTGELF
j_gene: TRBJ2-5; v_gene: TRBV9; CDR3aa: ASSVGRGVGETQY
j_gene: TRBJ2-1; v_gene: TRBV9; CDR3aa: ASRSSGRGDEQF
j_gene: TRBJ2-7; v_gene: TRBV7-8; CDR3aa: ASSLGTSSYEQY
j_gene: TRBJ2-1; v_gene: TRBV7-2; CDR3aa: ASSSAGGASGWNEQF
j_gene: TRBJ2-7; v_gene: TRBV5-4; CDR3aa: ASSTRTSGSYEQY
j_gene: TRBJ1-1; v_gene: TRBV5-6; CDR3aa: ASSLKRAMNTEAF
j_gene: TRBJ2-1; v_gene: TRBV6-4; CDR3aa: ASSENSGRASNEQF
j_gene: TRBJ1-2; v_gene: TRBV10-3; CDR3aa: AISESFGEGYT
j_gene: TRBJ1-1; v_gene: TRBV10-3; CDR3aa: AIRDGGLNTEAF